This is a list of T cell receptor beta chains from one sample in a study of cytomegalovirus exposure and HLA in healthy donors. The protocol was immunoSEQ multiplex PCR, while the TCRdb copy is restricted to in-frame clones and leaves out a portion. This sample has about 300,000 clones; approximately 90% occur once, and the top ten carry approximately 0.88%. Input material: PBMCs. The source of these receptors is a woman between 18 and 29 years old in good health and CMV-seronegative. Both conserved end residues are part of each CDR3. A D gene is named only where the DNA matches it firmly. Clone sizes are given selectively: once, few, many, or a class where the clone is expanded.

D gene | J gene | clone size | V gene | CDR3 protein | CDR3 DNA
. | TRBJ2-5 | once | TRBV29-1 | CSVERQQETQYF | TGCAGCGTTGAGAGGCAGCAAGAGACCCAGTACTTC
TRBD2 | TRBJ2-2 | . | TRBV5-4 | CACWGCGSANTGELFF | TGTGCCTGTTGGGGATGCGGGAGCGCTAACACCGGGGAGCTGTTTTTT
TRBD2 | TRBJ2-1 | . | TRBV7-2 | CASSSSGGSYNEQFF | TGTGCCAGCAGCTCTAGCGGAGGCTCCTACAATGAGCAGTTCTTC
TRBD2 | TRBJ2-3 | . | TRBV5-6 | CASSPRAGGADTQYF | TGTGCCAGCAGCCCGCGCGCGGGAGGGGCAGATACGCAGTATTTT
. | TRBJ2-3 | . | TRBV9 | CASRAHGQGTDTQYF | TGTGCCAGCAGGGCCCATGGCCAGGGGACAGATACGCAGTATTTT
TRBD1 | TRBJ2-2 | . | TRBV27 | CASSWGDRGDTGELFF | TGTGCCAGCAGTTGGGGGGACAGGGGCGACACCGGGGAGCTGTTTTTT
TRBD2 | TRBJ2-7 | once | TRBV30 | CARSGRASYEQYF | TGTGCCAGGAGCGGGAGGGCCTCCTACGAGCAGTACTTC
TRBD2 | TRBJ2-7 | few | TRBV2 | CASSRTSGTSYEQYF | TGTGCCAGCAGCCGGACTAGCGGGACTTCCTACGAGCAGTACTTC
TRBD1 | TRBJ2-3 | . | TRBV4-3 | CASSQGQGVGPDTQYF | TGCGCCAGCAGCCAAGGACAGGGGGTCGGCCCAGATACGCAGTATTTT
TRBD1 | TRBJ2-7 | . | TRBV5-4 | CASSRLGQGKFYEQYF | TGTGCCAGCAGTCGCCTCGGACAGGGAAAGTTCTACGAGCAGTACTTC
TRBD2 | TRBJ2-5 | . | TRBV28 | CASSWGSGSGQETQYF | TGTGCCAGCAGTTGGGGAAGCGGGAGTGGACAAGAGACCCAGTACTTC
TRBD2 | TRBJ2-7 | . | TRBV4-3 | CASSQDQAGLEQYF | TGCGCCAGCAGCCAAGATCAAGCGGGGCTTGAGCAGTACTTC
. | TRBJ2-7 | . | TRBV18 | CASSSGLIWSDEQYF | TGTGCCAGCTCATCCGGACTGATCTGGTCTGACGAGCAGTACTTC
TRBD2 | TRBJ2-5 | . | TRBV7-2 | CASSRLLAKQETQYF | TGTGCCAGCAGCCGATTACTAGCGAAACAAGAGACCCAGTACTTC
. | TRBJ2-3 | . | TRBV6-5 | CASSYREDTDTQYF | TGTGCCAGCAGTTACCGAGAAGACACAGATACGCAGTATTTT
TRBD2 | TRBJ2-1 | . | TRBV27 | CASSPRAPAGGYWGSYNEQFF | TGTGCCAGCAGCCCAAGGGCCCCCGCGGGAGGATACTGGGGGTCCTACAATGAGCAGTTCTTC
TRBD2 | TRBJ2-7 | . | TRBV28 | CASSPRGSGSLVQYF | TGTGCCAGCAGTCCCCGGGGTAGCGGGAGCCTCGTGCAGTACTTC
. | TRBJ2-7 | . | TRBV10-3 | CAICQALPSYEQYF | TGTGCCATCTGTCAGGCTCTCCCTTCCTACGAGCAGTACTTC
. | TRBJ2-7 | . | TRBV27 | CASSLFGGRGGVSVSEQYF | TGTGCCAGCAGTTTATTCGGGGGGCGAGGAGGGGTCTCCGTCAGCGAGCAGTACTTC
TRBD1 | TRBJ1-2 | . | TRBV27 | CASSSTGGYGYTF | TGTGCCAGCAGCTCCACAGGGGGCTATGGCTACACCTTC
. | TRBJ2-3 | . | TRBV9 | CASSVGRAGTDTQYF | TGTGCCAGCAGCGTAGGGCGGGCCGGCACAGATACGCAGTATTTT
TRBD2 | TRBJ2-7 | . | TRBV29-1 | CSVASLAGTRSHEQYF | TGCAGCGTGGCGAGTCTAGCGGGAACTCGCTCCCACGAGCAGTACTTC
. | TRBJ1-2 | few | TRBV9 | CASSVANYGYTF | TGTGCCAGCAGCGTAGCAAACTATGGCTACACCTTC
. | TRBJ1-5 | . | TRBV23-1 | CASSQSGGRNQPQHF | TGCGCCAGCAGTCAATCGGGGGGACGAAATCAGCCCCAGCATTTT
TRBD2 | TRBJ2-7 | . | TRBV4-1 | CASSLRLASAYEQYF | TGCGCCAGCAGCCTGCGACTAGCAAGCGCCTACGAGCAGTACTTC
TRBD2 | TRBJ2-7 | . | TRBV10-2 | CASSPGTSGSSYEQYF | TGCGCCAGCAGCCCCGGGACTAGCGGGAGTTCTTACGAGCAGTACTTC
TRBD2 | TRBJ2-7 | . | TRBV29-1 | CSVGLRGAAGGGEQYF | TGCAGCGTTGGATTGCGGGGGGCCGCGGGAGGCGGCGAGCAGTACTTC
TRBD1 | TRBJ1-1 | . | TRBV4-2 | CASSPQTGLGTEAFF | TGTGCCAGCAGCCCCCAGACAGGGTTGGGCACTGAAGCTTTCTTT
. | TRBJ2-3 | . | TRBV5-1 | CASSPAVSTDTQYF | TGCGCCAGCAGTCCGGCGGTCAGCACAGATACGCAGTATTTT
. | TRBJ2-7 | . | TRBV7-2 | CASTLKQGPSYEQYF | TGTGCCAGCACCCTAAAGCAGGGTCCGTCCTACGAGCAGTACTTC
TRBD2 | TRBJ2-1 | once | TRBV7-6 | CASSLPASGGAGNEQFF | TGTGCCAGCAGCTTGCCGGCTAGCGGGGGGGCGGGCAATGAGCAGTTCTTC
. | TRBJ2-5 | . | TRBV11-3 | CASSLDGGKGQETQYF | TGTGCCAGTAGCTTAGATGGAGGGAAAGGCCAAGAGACCCAGTACTTC
TRBD1 | TRBJ1-1 | . | TRBV7-2 | CASSLRQGASEAFF | TGTGCCAGCAGCTTAAGGCAGGGGGCAAGCGAAGCTTTCTTT
. | TRBJ2-5 | . | TRBV28 | CASSLDSPQETQYF | TGTGCCAGCAGTTTAGACAGCCCCCAAGAGACCCAGTACTTC
TRBD2 | TRBJ2-3 | . | TRBV4-1 | CASSPGLAAHTDTQYF | TGCGCCAGCAGCCCGGGACTAGCGGCTCACACAGATACGCAGTATTTT
TRBD2 | TRBJ2-5 | . | TRBV7-2 | CASSLVAGVVTQYF | TGTGCCAGCAGCTTAGTAGCGGGAGTCGTGACCCAGTACTTC
TRBD1 | TRBJ2-3 | . | TRBV25-1 | CASSEGTGSFTDTQYF | TGTGCCAGCAGTGAGGGGACAGGTTCTTTCACAGATACGCAGTATTTT
. | TRBJ1-5 | . | TRBV30 | CAWNGGAGNQPQHF | TGTGCCTGGAACGGCGGGGCGGGCAATCAGCCCCAGCATTTT
. | TRBJ2-7 | . | TRBV5-6 | CASSLALTSYEQYF | TGTGCCAGCAGCTTGGCCTTAACTTCCTACGAGCAGTACTTC
TRBD1 | TRBJ2-1 | . | TRBV28 | CASSSPGTGGAYNEQFF | TGTGCCAGCAGTTCACCCGGGACAGGGGGGGCCTACAATGAGCAGTTCTTC
TRBD2 | TRBJ2-1 | . | TRBV4-3 | CASSQVVFGTSFRSSYNEQFF | TGCGCCAGCAGCCAAGTTGTCTTTGGGACTAGCTTCCGAAGCTCCTACAATGAGCAGTTCTTC
TRBD2 | TRBJ2-1 | . | TRBV9 | CASSGGASGRSSYNEQFF | TGTGCCAGCAGCGGAGGGGCTAGCGGGAGAAGCTCCTACAATGAGCAGTTCTTC
. | TRBJ1-2 | . | TRBV9 | CASSVGPGTPYGYTF | TGTGCCAGCAGCGTAGGCCCCGGGACACCCTATGGCTACACCTTC
. | TRBJ2-1 | . | TRBV5-1 | CASSYLAVHEQFF | TGCGCCAGCAGCTATCTCGCAGTCCATGAGCAGTTCTTC
. | TRBJ2-2 | . | TRBV4-1 | CASSQAGLGPTGELFF | TGCGCCAGCAGCCAAGCCGGGTTGGGTCCCACCGGGGAGCTGTTTTTT
TRBD1 | TRBJ2-7 | . | TRBV28 | CASSTLGTGAYEQYF | TGTGCCAGCAGTACTTTGGGGACAGGTGCCTACGAGCAGTACTTC